Presented here are 16 T cell receptor beta chains from one specimen sequenced in a study of early T cells in non-severe SARS-CoV-2 infection. TCRdb reprocessed the 5' RACE reads with MiXCR, giving one entry per CDR3 protein. The data hold about 50,000 distinct CDR3 sequences, with roughly a tenth observed a single time. Material for sequencing was whole blood. The receptor source for this set is an adult who was a healthcare worker with PCR-confirmed SARS-CoV-2 infection or an uninfected control (not recorded which).

On this clonotype itself: The junction and the germline gene differ at one end; a read error may be behind it. This chain uses TRBV3-1 with TRBJ1-6; 8 nucleotides align to TRBD1. Germline CDR1 reads LGHDT; CDR2 reads YNNKEL (reference sequence). This CDR3 has 14 amino acids. CDR3 DNA: TGTGCCAGCACCCAAGGACAGGGAGGCTCACCCCTCCACTTT. This gives the protein CASTQGQGGSPLHF.

This clonotype has a count of ten or more. The V and J genes are TRBV21-1 and TRBJ2-7; TRBD1 is the table's D call, not checked against the DNA. TRBV21-1 is deemed a pseudogene. The CDR3 consists of 14 residues. This chain's CDR3 is CASSTTPLSYEQYF. CDR3 DNA: TGTGCCAGCAGCACGACACCCCTCTCCTACGAGCAGTACTTC.

This clonotype was seen ten or more times. The chain uses TRBV7-9 and TRBJ2-3, with D tentatively TRBD1 (6 bases). The CDR3 runs to 14 residues. CDR1 and CDR2 (germline): SEHNR, FQNEAQ (reference sequence). Between the trimmed V and J ends, which lost 5 bases and 7 bases, there was a span of 16 bases. Here the CDR3 reads CASSLDSGTYTQYF. The CDR3 DNA reads TGTGCCAGCAGCCTTGATTCCGGGACATATACGCAGTATTTT.

The chain joins TRBV7-9 to TRBJ1-1; D is ambiguous. CDR1 SEHNR and CDR2 FQNEAQ come from the germline V gene (reference sequence). V gave up 5 bases and J gave up 3 bases, with 10 bases separating them. The CDR3 consists of 13 residues. The CDR3 is CASSIRWDTEAFF. DNA for the CDR3: TGTGCCAGCAGCATCCGATGGGACACTGAAGCTTTCTTT.

The table lists this clonotype with many counts. The chain employs TRBV10-3 and TRBJ2-7, with no clear D. Trimming stripped 0 bases from V and 7 bases from J, with 13 bases between. Germline CDR1 is ENHRY and CDR2 is SYGVKD. The CDR3 contains 14 residues. For the CDR3, the DNA is TGTGCCATCAGTGAGTCGGGTCCGGAAGGGGAGCAGTACTTC. Protein sequence: CAISESGPEGEQYF.

The chain uses TRBV4-3 and TRBJ2-2; D might be TRBD2 (5 bases). Trimming took off 3 bases at V and 4 bases at J, with 12 bases between the two ends. Germline V gene lookup returns CDR1 LGHNA and CDR2 YSLEER. The CDR3 consists of 15 residues. CDR3 amino acids: CASSHVYSATGELFF. Written as DNA, the CDR3 is TGCGCCAGCAGCCACGTGTATAGCGCCACCGGGGAGCTGTTTTTT.

In this sample, this clonotype turned up many times. This chain uses TRBV4-3 with TRBJ1-3; D ambiguous. The CDR3 covers 21 residues. Germline CDR1 LGHNA, CDR2 YSLEER. Trimming stripped 0 bases from V and 0 bases from J, with 24 bases between. The CDR3 bases are TGCGCCAGCAGCCAAGATCCCGATTTCGGGCCATCCCAAAGCTCTGGAAACACCATATATTTT. This translates into CASSQDPDFGPSQSSGNTIYF.

This clonotype was detected ten times or more. The chain is built from TRBV7-2 and TRBJ2-7, with 7 nucleotides matching TRBD2. CDR3 length equals 13 residues. V dropped 5 bases and J dropped 3; count of bases not matched to a gene: 4. Per germline, CDR1 SGHTA and CDR2 FQGNSA. The CDR3: CASSQRTSYEQYF. In DNA, the CDR3 is TGTGCCAGCAGCCAGAGGACTAGCTACGAGCAGTACTTC.

This clonotype was seen at least ten times. The chain carries TRBV6-5 and TRBJ1-1; D is perhaps TRBD1 (6 bases). Trimming pared 8 bases from V and 5 bases from J, leaving 24 bases between. The CDR3 length is 16 residues. Per germline, CDR1 MNHEY and CDR2 SVGAGI. The CDR3 is CASSRLGGLGGTEAFF. CDR3 bases: TGTGCCAGCTCCCGATTAGGGGGTCTGGGAGGGACTGAAGCTTTCTTT.

This clonotype was seen at least ten times. This chain uses TRBV5-4 with TRBJ2-3; the D gene is possibly TRBD2 (6 bases). Between the trimmed V and J ends, which lost 6 bases and 1 base, there was a span of 15 bases. In germline, CDR1 is SGHNT, CDR2 YYREEE (reference sequence). The CDR3 has 15 residues. CDR3 region: CASTLGGVGTDTQYF. For the CDR3, the DNA is TGTGCCAGCACCCTGGGGGGAGTAGGCACAGATACGCAGTATTTT.

This clonotype was counted at least ten times. The chain carries TRBV11-1 and TRBJ2-7; the match to TRBD1 covers 9 bases. V gave up 8 bases and J gave up 2 bases; unmatched junction bases: 4. This CDR3 spans 13 amino acids. CDR1 and CDR2 (germline): SGHAT, FQDESV (reference sequence). The CDR3 spells CASATGGPYEQYF. CDR3 in DNA: TGTGCCAGCGCAACAGGGGGCCCCTACGAGCAGTACTTC. The full variable domain, completed using reference TRBV11-1 and TRBJ2-7, is EAEVAQSPRYKITEKSQAVAFWCDPISGHATLYWYRQILGQGPELLVQFQDESVVDDSQLPKDRFSAERLKGVDSTLKIQPAELGDSAMYLCASATGGPYEQYFGPGTRLTVT.

The chain joins TRBV19 to TRBJ1-2; unclear D gene. This CDR3 has 11 amino acids. The germline V gene has CDR1 LNHDA and CDR2 SQIVND (reference sequence). V lost 9 bases to trimming and J lost 2 bases, with 7 bases between them. The CDR3 region is CASGENYGYTF. CDR3 sequence (DNA): TGTGCCAGCGGGGAGAACTATGGCTACACCTTC.

This chain connects TRBV29-1 to TRBJ2-3; 13 positions agree with TRBD2. The CDR3 is made up of 18 amino acids. The J segment lost 0 bases and the V segment lost 0 bases, leaving 6 bases of the junction unmatched. Per the germline V gene, CDR1 is SQVTM and CDR2 is ANQGSEA. CDR3 protein: CSVEDRTSGRASTDTQYF. The CDR3 DNA sequence: TGCAGCGTTGAAGATCGGACTAGCGGGAGAGCTAGCACAGATACGCAGTATTTT.

This clonotype was detected a few times. The chain is built from TRBV12-3 or TRBV12-4 and TRBJ1-6; D may be TRBD1 (5 bases). The CDR3 sequence is 15 residues long. V was shortened by 3 bases and J by 9 bases, with 15 bases between the two germline ends. CDR3: CASSFSGNSGSPLHF. CDR3 sequence (DNA): TGTGCCAGCAGTTTTTCAGGGAATTCAGGTTCACCCCTCCACTTT.

This clonotype was observed a few times. The chain carries TRBV5-5 and TRBJ2-1; TRBD1 agrees at 10 bases. Germline CDR1 and CDR2: SGHKS and YYEKEE (reference sequence). The CDR3 covers 15 residues. The junction had 10 bases not matched to a gene; V was cut back by 6 bases and J by 7 bases. The DNA for the CDR3 is TGTGCCAGCACCTTACGGCCGGGACAGGGGAATGAGCAGTTCTTC. The encoded protein is CASTLRPGQGNEQFF.

This clonotype was counted at least ten times. The gene calls are TRBV5-1 and TRBJ2-7, with D possibly matching TRBD1 (5 bases). This CDR3 region has 13 residues. The ends were cut back, 6 bases at V and 0 bases at J, with 10 bases in the middle. Germline assignment: CDR1 SGHRS and CDR2 YFSETQ. Here the CDR3 reads CASKDRYSYEQYF. CDR3 DNA: TGCGCCAGCAAAGACAGATACTCCTACGAGCAGTACTTC.